This T cell receptor beta chain is drawn from a study of identical twins. Study-level points and caveats: The study found weaker excess twin sharing in beta out-of-frame sequences. Low generation probability was overrepresented in out-of-frame alpha sequences shared by twins.

Each CDR3 protein is one row after TCRdb ran MiXCR on the 5' RACE reads. In the table there are about 570,000 distinct CDR3 sequences, 9.6% of which are singletons. To note about this clonotype: The antigen is not known.

These data were also reused for a study on yellow fever vaccine responses in identical twins.

Sequencing was performed on PBMCs. The receptor comes from a woman aged 18-30 years in good health.

The CDR3, as DNA: TGTGCCAGCAGTAACGGGGGCAATCAGCCCCAGCATTTT. The encoded protein is CASSNGGNQPQHF. The chain is built from TRBV2 and TRBJ1-5; D uncertain. V gave up 5 bases and J gave up 2 bases, with 7 bases separating them. The length of the CDR3 is 13 residues. The germline CDR1 and CDR2 sequences are SNHLY and FYNNEI.